What follows is one T cell receptor (beta chain) and its context. Its antigen is currently unknown. All the donors were Caucasian adults who lived in Nashville, Tennessee. The CDR3 covers 13 residues. CDR1 and CDR2 from the germline V gene are SGHTA and FQGNSA. V shed 4 bases and J 5 bases; nucleotides not matched to a gene: 4. The data derive from a study of shared clonotypes between healthy human individuals. Study findings and constraints: Researchers sampled only blood; tissue repertoires likely differ.

Sequencing was performed with immunoSEQ multiplex PCR; in TCRdb, only in-frame clones are kept and a portion is missing. This table holds 2 million to 3 million clones, 93% found once. The sequencing input was naive CD4+ T cells from PBMCs. Noted subset: CD45RA+ positively selected. The rearrangement joins TRBV7-2 to TRBJ1-2; TRBD1 matches at 7 bases. This TCR derives from a man younger than 35 in good health. Some clones in this sample may be carry-over from other donors' samples. Written as DNA, the CDR3 is TGTGCCAGCAGCTCGACAGGGACGTATGGCTACACCTTC. This sequence encodes CASSSTGTYGYTF.